This is a list of T cell receptor beta chains from one sample in a study of CD4+ T cells in melanoma. Profiled with immunoSEQ multiplex PCR; TCRdb holds only in-frame clones, not every one. Found here are 9,500 to 12,000 clones, around 63% of them singletons; the top ten hold 9.5% to 12%. Source material: cells from a culture (not recorded whether cultured in vitro). The receptor source for this set is a human donor with melanoma. CDR3s include the opening cysteine and the closing phenylalanine or tryptophan. A D gene is named only where the DNA matches it firmly. Clone size is shown for a subset of rows, as once, few, many or a class of expanded clone.

d_call	cdr3_length	v_call	j_call	clone_size	cdr3_nt	cdr3_aa
-	16	TRBV7-9	TRBJ1-1	-	TGTGCCAGCAGCACTACCTCCCGAGGGGCGAACACTGAAGCTTTCTTT	CASSTTSRGANTEAFF
-	16	TRBV7-8	TRBJ2-1	-	TGTGCCAGCAGCTTAGGGGTAGGACGGCATTACAATGAGCAGTTCTTC	CASSLGVGRHYNEQFF
-	11	TRBV29-1	TRBJ2-3	-	TGCAGCGTTGTGACGGGGGATACGCAGTATTTT	CSVVTGDTQYF
-	15	TRBV5-1	TRBJ2-5	-	TGCGCCAGCAGCTTGGAAGGGGCGAGTCAAGGGACCCAGTACTTC	CASSLEGASQGTQYF
-	16	TRBV5-1	TRBJ2-3	-	TGCGCCAGCTCCCGAGGTGCGGGGCCAAGCACAGATACGCAGTATTTT	CASSRGAGPSTDTQYF
-	18	TRBV5-1	TRBJ2-6	-	TGCGCCAGCAGCTTGTCCGGTTGGGGCATCTCTGGGGCCAACGTCCTGACTTTC	CASSLSGWGISGANVLTF
-	15	TRBV4-1	TRBJ1-3	-	TGCGCCAGCAGCCAAGGTAGGGCGACTGGAAACACCATATATTTT	CASSQGRATGNTIYF
-	14	TRBV10-3	TRBJ1-1	-	TGTGCCATCAGACCCGAGACAGGAAACACTGAAGCTTTCTTT	CAIRPETGNTEAFF
-	13	TRBV27	TRBJ2-1	-	TGTGCCAGCAGTTTGCTTAGAGTCGGTGAGCAGTTCTTC	CASSLLRVGEQFF
TRBD1	15	TRBV7-9	TRBJ1-2	-	TGTGCCAGCAGTAAGGGAGGGACAGGGAACTATGGCTACACCTTC	CASSKGGTGNYGYTF
-	13	TRBV7-4	TRBJ1-2	-	TGTGCCAGCAGCCCGTCGACCTACTATGGCTACACCTTC	CASSPSTYYGYTF
TRBD1	17	TRBV19	TRBJ1-6	once	TGTGCCAGTAGTCGTAGACTTGCCGGGACAGGTAATTCACCCCTCCACTTT	CASSRRLAGTGNSPLHF
-	14	TRBV7-2	TRBJ2-3	once	TGTGCCAGCAGCTTATTCCCCCGTCCGGATACGCAGTATTTT	CASSLFPRPDTQYF
TRBD1	16	TRBV7-2	TRBJ2-3	-	TGTGCCAGCAGCTTAGCCCGGGACAGAATCACAGATACGCAGTATTTT	CASSLARDRITDTQYF
-	16	TRBV11-3	TRBJ2-5	-	TGTGCCAGCAGCGCCAACAAGAATGGACCTCAAGAGACCCAGTACTTC	CASSANKNGPQETQYF
TRBD1	14	TRBV6-5	TRBJ2-2	-	TGTGCCAGCAGACGGGACAGGTCGGGCGGGGAGCTGTTTTTT	CASRRDRSGGELFF
-	11	TRBV6-6	TRBJ2-5	-	TGTGCCAGCAGTTACGTTGAGACCCAGTACTTC	CASSYVETQYF
TRBD2	18	TRBV7-2	TRBJ2-3	once	TGTGCCAGCAGCGAGAGCTTACTAGCGACACGGCGAGGAGATACGCAGTATTTT	CASSESLLATRRGDTQYF
-	16	TRBV7-8	TRBJ2-7	-	TGTGCCAGCAGCTTAACTCCCGAGTCAGGCACCTACGAGCAGTACTTC	CASSLTPESGTYEQYF
TRBD1	13	TRBV12-5	TRBJ2-5	-	TGTGCTAGTGAGGGGGCCCCCCAAGAGACCCAGTACTTC	CASEGAPQETQYF
TRBD1	15	TRBV5-8	TRBJ2-1	-	TGTGCCAGCAGCCAAACGACAGGGTATCGGGATGAGCAGTTCTTC	CASSQTTGYRDEQFF
-	16	TRBV19	TRBJ1-5	-	TGTGCCAGTAGTATAGAATTAGGCCGGGTCAGTCAGCCCCAGCATTTT	CASSIELGRVSQPQHF
-	13	TRBV6-1	TRBJ1-2	few	TGTGCCAGCATTGAACAGGCTGGCGGCCGCTACACCTTC	CASIEQAGGRYTF
TRBD1	14	TRBV4-2	TRBJ2-5	-	TGTGCCAGCAGCTTGGGACAGTCCGGCGAGACCCAGTACTTC	CASSLGQSGETQYF
-	15	TRBV9	TRBJ2-1	-	TGTGCCAGCAGCGTAGGTAGCTACTCCTACAATGAGCAGTTCTTC	CASSVGSYSYNEQFF
-	13	TRBV5-6	TRBJ2-1	few	TGTGCCAGCAGCACCCAGGGGCCCAATGAGCAGTTCTTC	CASSTQGPNEQFF
-	15	TRBV7-9	TRBJ1-2	few	TGTGCCAGCAGCTTAGCCGGCACTGATTCCTATGGCTACACCTTC	CASSLAGTDSYGYTF
-	16	TRBV11-1	TRBJ2-2	-	TGTGCCAGCAGCTTAGAATGGGGGGCCAACACCGGGGAGCTGTTTTTT	CASSLEWGANTGELFF
-	15	TRBV6-1	TRBJ1-1	once	TGTGCCAGCAGTCCGGCCGGAGGGCGGGAAGCTGAAGCTTTCTTT	CASSPAGGREAEAFF
TRBD2	15	TRBV11-2	TRBJ2-1	-	TGTGCCAGCAGCTTGGGCGGGGGGGCCAAGAATGAGCAGTTCTTC	CASSLGGGAKNEQFF
-	15	TRBV6-5	TRBJ1-4	-	TGTGCCAGCACTAACAGACCGGTTTATAATGAAAAACTGTTTTTT	CASTNRPVYNEKLFF
-	14	TRBV5-1	TRBJ1-3	-	TGCGCCAGCAGCACACAGGGTGCTGGAAACACCATATATTTT	CASSTQGAGNTIYF
TRBD1	14	TRBV7-9	TRBJ1-2	few	TGTGCCAGCAGCTCTAGAACAGGGGGTCTTGGCTACACCTTC	CASSSRTGGLGYTF
-	13	TRBV21-1	TRBJ1-2	-	TGTGCCAGCAGCGAACGACAGGATTATGGCTACACCTTC	CASSERQDYGYTF
TRBD1	17	TRBV27	TRBJ1-2	-	TGTGCCAGCGGAAATCACCGGGACAGGATCACTAACTATGGCTACACCTTC	CASGNHRDRITNYGYTF
-	13	TRBV6-6	TRBJ1-5	-	TGTGCCAGCAGTTATACCTCTAATCAGCCCCAGCATTTT	CASSYTSNQPQHF
-	15	TRBV6-5	TRBJ2-7	once	TGTGCCAGCAGACCCCGACTTTTGGGGGTCTACGAGCAGTACTTC	CASRPRLLGVYEQYF
-	13	TRBV6-1	TRBJ1-1	-	TGTGCCAGTCAACAGGGCGTTCGCACTGAAGCTTTCTTT	CASQQGVRTEAFF
TRBD1	14	TRBV19	TRBJ1-1	-	TGTGCCAGTAGCCGCGGACAGGGCATAATTGAAGCTTTCTTT	CASSRGQGIIEAFF
-	14	TRBV6-1	TRBJ1-1	few	TGTGCCAGCAGTGCAACAGGTAGAGCGACTGAAGCTTTCTTT	CASSATGRATEAFF
-	14	TRBV7-2	TRBJ1-1	once	TGTGCCAGCAGCCCTGGGACGGCGAACACTGAAGCTTTCTTT	CASSPGTANTEAFF
TRBD2	13	TRBV19	TRBJ2-5	-	TGTGCCAGTGGTGCGGGGGGCCAAGAGACCCAGTACTTC	CASGAGGQETQYF
TRBD2	16	TRBV25-1	TRBJ2-5	-	TGTGCCAGCAGTGAATTGGGAGCGGGGGGCCAAGAGACCCAGTACTTC	CASSELGAGGQETQYF
TRBD2	13	TRBV30	TRBJ2-5	few	TGTGCCTGGAATAGCGGGGGAATCCAGACCCAGTACTTC	CAWNSGGIQTQYF
TRBD2	20	TRBV15	TRBJ2-5	-	TGTGCCACCAGCAGCAGTAGCGGGGGAACTCTAGCTCCCACCCAAGAGACCCAGTACTTC	CATSSSSGGTLAPTQETQYF
-	14	TRBV6-6	TRBJ1-5	few	TGTGCCAGCAGTACCCCCGGGGGAGGGCAGCCCCAGCATTTT	CASSTPGGGQPQHF
-	12	TRBV7-6	TRBJ2-5	-	TGTGCCAGCAGCTTAGCGCGGGAGACCCAGTACTTC	CASSLARETQYF
-	13	TRBV11-1	TRBJ2-7	-	TGTGCCAGCAGCTTAGGGCCGAACTACGAGCAGTACTTC	CASSLGPNYEQYF
-	18	TRBV4-1	TRBJ1-1	-	TGCGCCAGCAGCCAAGATGTGCCGGGACCGAGTGAGGACACTGAAGCTTTCTTT	CASSQDVPGPSEDTEAFF
-	15	TRBV19	TRBJ1-4	once	TGTGCCAGTAGCGATACCGGTGCAACTAATGAAAAACTGTTTTTT	CASSDTGATNEKLFF
TRBD2	16	TRBV10-3	TRBJ2-3	-	TGTGCCATCAGTGAATTCGGGGGGGGGCCCTCAGATACGCAGTATTTT	CAISEFGGGPSDTQYF
TRBD1	15	TRBV30	TRBJ1-5	-	TGTGCCTGGAGGGACTACAGGGGCCCCAATCAGCCCCAGCATTTT	CAWRDYRGPNQPQHF
-	12	TRBV27	TRBJ1-2	-	TGTGCCAGCAGTTTGACGGGGCATGGCTACACCTTC	CASSLTGHGYTF
-	17	TRBV7-9	TRBJ1-6	-	TGTGCCAGCAGCTTAGTAGACCTACCCTGGGAAAATTCACCCCTCCACTTT	CASSLVDLPWENSPLHF
TRBD2	16	TRBV5-1	TRBJ2-5	-	TGCGCCAGCAGCCCTCTAGGGGCGGGGGGGAGCGAGACCCAGTACTTC	CASSPLGAGGSETQYF
-	11	TRBV19	TRBJ2-7	-	TGTGCCAGTAGGTTAATCTACGAGCAGTACTTC	CASRLIYEQYF
-	14	TRBV6-5	TRBJ1-6	-	TGTGCCAGCAGTTACCGGGACCTTAATTCACCCCTCCACTTT	CASSYRDLNSPLHF
-	13	TRBV2	TRBJ2-1	-	TGTGCCAGCGTCTCGCTCTCTGACAATGAGCAGTTCTTC	CASVSLSDNEQFF
-	15	TRBV18	TRBJ1-1	-	TGTGCCAGCTCACCTAGTTCCGCGGGGTACACTGAAGCTTTCTTT	CASSPSSAGYTEAFF
-	15	TRBV19	TRBJ1-5	-	TGTGCCAGTAGTAACGGGTTTATTAGCAATCAGCCCCAGCATTTT	CASSNGFISNQPQHF